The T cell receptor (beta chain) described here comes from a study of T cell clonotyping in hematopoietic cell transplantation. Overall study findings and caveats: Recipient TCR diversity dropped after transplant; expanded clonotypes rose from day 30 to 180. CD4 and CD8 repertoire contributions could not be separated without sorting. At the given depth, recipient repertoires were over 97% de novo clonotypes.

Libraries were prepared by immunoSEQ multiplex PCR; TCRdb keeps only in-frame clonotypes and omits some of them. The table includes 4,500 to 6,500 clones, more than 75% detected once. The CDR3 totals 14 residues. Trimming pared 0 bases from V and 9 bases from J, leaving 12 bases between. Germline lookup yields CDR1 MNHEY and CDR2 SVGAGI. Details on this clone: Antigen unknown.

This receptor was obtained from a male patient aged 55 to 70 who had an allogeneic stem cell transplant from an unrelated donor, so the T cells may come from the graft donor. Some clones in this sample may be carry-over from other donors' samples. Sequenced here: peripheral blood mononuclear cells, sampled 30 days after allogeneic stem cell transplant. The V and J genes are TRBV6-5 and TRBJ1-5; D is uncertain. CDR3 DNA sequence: TGTGCCAGCAGTTACTCGATGGGTACGGGGCCCCAGCATTTT. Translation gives CASSYSMGTGPQHF.